The clone carrying this T cell receptor beta chain was detected many times. Its antigen is unknown. This entry belongs to a study of T cell repertoires in cytomegalovirus infection. Whole-study results and caveats: Predominance within the ex vivo response was attributable to HLA-C-restricted CMV-specific TCR beta clonotypes.

Germline CDR1 and CDR2: MGHDK and SYGVNS. The CDR3 extends over 18 amino acids. Trimming stripped 4 bases from V and 6 bases from J, with 24 bases between. TCRdb fed the reads into MiXCR, producing one record per CDR3 protein. The table lists about 490,000 distinct CDR3 sequences, approximately 10% of them singletons, with around 9.6% in the top ten. The chain is built from TRBV25-1 and TRBJ2-2, with D perhaps given as TRBD1 or TRBD2 (5 bases each). The receptor was derived from a human donor in good health (CMV status not recorded). Some clones in this sample may be carry-over from other donors' samples. Input material: PBMCs. CDR3 sequence: CASSVERDPLPPPGELFF. CDR3 DNA sequence: TGTGCCAGCAGTGTTGAGAGGGACCCTCTCCCACCTCCCGGGGAGCTGTTTTTT.